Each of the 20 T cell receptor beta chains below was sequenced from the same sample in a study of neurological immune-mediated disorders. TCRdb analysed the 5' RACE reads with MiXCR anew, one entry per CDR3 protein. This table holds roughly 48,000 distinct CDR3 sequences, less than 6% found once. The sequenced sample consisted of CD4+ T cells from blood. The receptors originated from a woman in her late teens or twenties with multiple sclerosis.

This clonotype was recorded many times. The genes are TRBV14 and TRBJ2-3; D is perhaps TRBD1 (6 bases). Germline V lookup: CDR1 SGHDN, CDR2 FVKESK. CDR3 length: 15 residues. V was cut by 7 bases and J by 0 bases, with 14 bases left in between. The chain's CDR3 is CASMRWDTSTDTQYF. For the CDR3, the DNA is TGTGCCAGCATGAGATGGGACACAAGCACAGATACGCAGTATTTT.

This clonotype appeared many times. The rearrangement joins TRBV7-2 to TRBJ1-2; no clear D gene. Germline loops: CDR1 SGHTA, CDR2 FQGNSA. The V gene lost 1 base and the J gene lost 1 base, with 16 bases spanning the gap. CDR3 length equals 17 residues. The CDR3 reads CASSLGMAPTLNYGYTF. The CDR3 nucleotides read TGTGCCAGCAGCTTAGGGATGGCCCCGACTCTTAACTATGGCTACACCTTC. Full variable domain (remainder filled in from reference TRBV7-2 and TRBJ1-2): GAGVSQSPSNKVTEKGKDVELRCDPISGHTALYWYRQSLGQGLEFLIYFQGNSAPDKSGLPSDRFSAERTGGSVSTLTIQRTQQEDSAVYLCASSLGMAPTLNYGYTFGSGTRLTVV.

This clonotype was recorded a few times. The DNA for the CDR3 is TGTGCCAGCAGGGCCCGCTCTGCCCGCACAGATACGCAGTATTTT. This gives the protein CASRARSARTDTQYF. The chain links TRBV28 to TRBJ2-3; D is ambiguous. CDR1 and CDR2 (germline): MDHEN, SYDVKM. V was cut by 6 bases and J by 1 base, with 14 bases left in between. The CDR3 covers 15 residues.

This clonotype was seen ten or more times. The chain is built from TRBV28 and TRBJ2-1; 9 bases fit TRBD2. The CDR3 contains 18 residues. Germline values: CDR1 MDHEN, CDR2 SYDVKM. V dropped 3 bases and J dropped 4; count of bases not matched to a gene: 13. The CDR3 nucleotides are TGTGCCAGCAGTTTTCTCCCCTATAGCGGGAGCGATTACAATGAGCAGTTCTTC. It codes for CASSFLPYSGSDYNEQFF.

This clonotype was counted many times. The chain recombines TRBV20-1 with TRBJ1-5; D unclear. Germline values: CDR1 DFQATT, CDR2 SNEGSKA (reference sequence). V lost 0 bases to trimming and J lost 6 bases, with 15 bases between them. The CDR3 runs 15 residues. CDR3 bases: TGCAGTGCTAGAGATGCAGGCCGGGGATTTCAGCCCCAGCATTTT. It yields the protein CSARDAGRGFQPQHF.

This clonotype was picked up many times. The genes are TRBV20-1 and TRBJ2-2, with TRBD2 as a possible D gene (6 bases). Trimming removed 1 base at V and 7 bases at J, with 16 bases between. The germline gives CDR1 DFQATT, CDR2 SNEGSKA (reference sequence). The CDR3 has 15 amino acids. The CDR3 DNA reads TGCAGTGCTAGAGGGTCTAGCGCCGTGGGCGGGGAGCTGTTTTTT. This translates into CSARGSSAVGGELFF.

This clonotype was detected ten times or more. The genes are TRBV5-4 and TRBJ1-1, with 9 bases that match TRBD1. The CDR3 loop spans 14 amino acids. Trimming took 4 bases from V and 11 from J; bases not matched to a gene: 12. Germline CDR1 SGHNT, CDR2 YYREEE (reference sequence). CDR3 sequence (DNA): TGTGCCAGCAGCCCTGGACAGGGGTTCGGGGAGGCTTTCTTT. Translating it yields CASSPGQGFGEAFF.

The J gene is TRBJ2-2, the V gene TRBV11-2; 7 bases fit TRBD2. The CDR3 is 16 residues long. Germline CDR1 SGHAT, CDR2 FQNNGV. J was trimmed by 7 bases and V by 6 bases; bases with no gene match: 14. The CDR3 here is CASRRGWGGALGELFF. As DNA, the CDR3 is TGTGCCAGCAGGCGCGGATGGGGGGGAGCCCTCGGGGAGCTGTTTTTT.

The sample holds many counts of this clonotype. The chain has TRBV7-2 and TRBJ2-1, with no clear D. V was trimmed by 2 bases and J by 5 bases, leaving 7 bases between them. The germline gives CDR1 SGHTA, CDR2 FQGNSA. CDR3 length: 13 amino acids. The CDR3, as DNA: TGTGCCAGCAGCTTAAGCCCTGACAATGAGCAGTTCTTC. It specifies CASSLSPDNEQFF.

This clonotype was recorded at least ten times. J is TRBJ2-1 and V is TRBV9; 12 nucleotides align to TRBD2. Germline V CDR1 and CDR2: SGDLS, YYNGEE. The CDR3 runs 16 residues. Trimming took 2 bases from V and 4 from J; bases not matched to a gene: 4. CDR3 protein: CASSVSLAGGYNEQFF. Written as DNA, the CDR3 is TGTGCCAGCAGCGTCAGTCTAGCGGGAGGGTACAATGAGCAGTTCTTC.

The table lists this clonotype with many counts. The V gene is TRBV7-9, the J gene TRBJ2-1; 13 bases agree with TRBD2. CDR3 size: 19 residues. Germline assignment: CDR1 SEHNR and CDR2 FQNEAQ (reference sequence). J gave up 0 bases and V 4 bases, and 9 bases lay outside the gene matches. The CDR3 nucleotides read TGTGCCAGCAGCTCCCCCACTAGCGGGAGGGCTAGCTCCTACAATGAGCAGTTCTTC. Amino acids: CASSSPTSGRASSYNEQFF.

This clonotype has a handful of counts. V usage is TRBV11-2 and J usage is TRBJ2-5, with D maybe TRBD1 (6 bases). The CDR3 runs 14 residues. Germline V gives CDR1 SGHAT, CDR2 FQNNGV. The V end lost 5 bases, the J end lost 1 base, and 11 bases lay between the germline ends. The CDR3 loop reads CASSLGTPQETQYF. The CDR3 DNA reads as TGTGCCAGCAGCCTCGGGACACCCCAAGAGACCCAGTACTTC.

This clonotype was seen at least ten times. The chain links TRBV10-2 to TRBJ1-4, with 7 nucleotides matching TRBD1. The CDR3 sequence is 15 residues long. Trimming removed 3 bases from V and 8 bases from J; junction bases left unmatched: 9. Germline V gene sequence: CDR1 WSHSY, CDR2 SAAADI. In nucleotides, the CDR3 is TGCGCCAGCAGTGACCGGACAGGTGGGCAGGAAAAACTGTTTTTT. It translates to CASSDRTGGQEKLFF.

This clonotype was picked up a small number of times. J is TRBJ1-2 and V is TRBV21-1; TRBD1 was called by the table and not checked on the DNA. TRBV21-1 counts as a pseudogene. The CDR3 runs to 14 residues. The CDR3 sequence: CASTNSGTFYGYTF. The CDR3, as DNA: TGTGCCAGCACGAATTCAGGGACGTTCTATGGCTACACCTTC.

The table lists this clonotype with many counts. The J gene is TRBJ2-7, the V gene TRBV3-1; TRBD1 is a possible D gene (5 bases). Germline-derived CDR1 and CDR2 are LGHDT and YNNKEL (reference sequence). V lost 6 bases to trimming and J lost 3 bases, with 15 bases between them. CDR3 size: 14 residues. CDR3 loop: CASSHSNRGYEQYF. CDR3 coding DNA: TGTGCCAGCAGTCATTCAAATAGGGGCTACGAGCAGTACTTC.

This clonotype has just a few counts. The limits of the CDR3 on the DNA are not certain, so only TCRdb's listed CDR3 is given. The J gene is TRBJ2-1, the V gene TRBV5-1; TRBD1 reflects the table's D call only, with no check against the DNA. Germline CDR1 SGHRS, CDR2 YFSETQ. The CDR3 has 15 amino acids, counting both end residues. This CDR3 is CASSFRFGQGITRFF.

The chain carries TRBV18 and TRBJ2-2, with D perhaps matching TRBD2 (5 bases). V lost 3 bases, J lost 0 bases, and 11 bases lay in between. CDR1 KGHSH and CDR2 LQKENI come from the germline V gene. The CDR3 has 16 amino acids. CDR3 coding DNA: TGTGCCAGCTCACCGGAGGCGCAGTCGAACACCGGGGAGCTGTTTTTT. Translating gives CASSPEAQSNTGELFF.

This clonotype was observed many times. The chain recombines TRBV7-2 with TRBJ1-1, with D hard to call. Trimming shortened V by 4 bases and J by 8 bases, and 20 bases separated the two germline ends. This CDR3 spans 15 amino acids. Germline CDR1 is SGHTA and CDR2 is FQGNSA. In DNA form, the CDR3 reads TGTGCCAGCAGCTCCCGGGGATTCGGCGGAGGCGAAGCTTTCTTT. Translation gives CASSSRGFGGGEAFF.

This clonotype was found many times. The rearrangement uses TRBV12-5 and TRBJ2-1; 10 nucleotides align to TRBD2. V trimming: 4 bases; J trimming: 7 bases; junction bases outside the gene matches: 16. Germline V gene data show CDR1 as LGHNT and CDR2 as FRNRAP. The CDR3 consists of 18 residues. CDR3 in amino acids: CASGWNLLSGGAENEQFF. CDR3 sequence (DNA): TGTGCTAGTGGTTGGAACCTGCTGAGCGGGGGGGCGGAGAATGAGCAGTTCTTC.

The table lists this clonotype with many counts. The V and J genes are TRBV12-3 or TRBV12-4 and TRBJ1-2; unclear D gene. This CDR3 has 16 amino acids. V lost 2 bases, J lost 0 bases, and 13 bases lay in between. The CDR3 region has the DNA TGTGCCAGCAGTTTACCCCTCCCGGGCCCTAACTATGGCTACACCTTC. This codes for CASSLPLPGPNYGYTF.